This T cell receptor (beta chain) is drawn from a study of OX40 agonist ivuxolimab in advanced cancers. Systemic immunosuppression or autoimmune disease history was grounds to exclude patients. Study outcomes and limitations: Mean expanded clone counts were higher in CD8+ than CD4+ T cells. In the expanded peripheral T cells, antigen specificity was never determined.

As for this clone: What it binds is unknown.

TCRdb keeps only in-frame clones here, not all; method: immunoSEQ multiplex PCR. Counted here are some 60,000 clones, about 88% occurring once; the ten biggest clones make up around 3.7%. The CDR3 is 15 amino acids. The trim removed 1 base at V and 4 bases at J, leaving 0 bases unmatched. CDR1 and CDR2 (germline): SGHDN, FVKESK. The chain couples TRBV14 to TRBJ1-6, with 8 bases aligning to TRBD1. This clonotype was obtained from an adult with an advanced solid tumor such as melanoma, head and neck, liver or kidney cancer. This specimen consisted of CD4+ or CD8+ T cells sorted from blood, obtained in a trial of the OX40 agonist ivuxolimab. The CDR3 DNA reads TGTGCCAGCAGCCAAGGGACAGGGTATAATTCACCCCTCCACTTT. It encodes CASSQGTGYNSPLHF.